The source of this T cell receptor beta chain is a study of cytomegalovirus exposure and HLA in healthy donors. Researchers ran the PCR with 60 Vbeta and 13 Jbeta primers. Measured with immunoSEQ multiplex PCR; TCRdb has only the in-frame clones, and not every one. In total, the table holds approximately 140,000 clones. The CDR3 is 13 residues long. Germline CDR1 and CDR2: SGHTA and FQGTGA. Trimming left V 5 bases short and J 4 bases short, with 10 bases between. This sequence was found in a woman aged 18-35 years in good health and CMV-seronegative. The chain carries TRBV7-3 and TRBJ2-3; a weak D match, TRBD2 (6 bases). The sequenced sample was PBMCs. CDR3 protein: CASSQTRSDTQYF. In DNA form, the CDR3 reads TGTGCCAGCAGCCAGACTAGATCAGATACGCAGTATTTT.